The sample holds a few counts of the clone carrying this T cell receptor (beta chain). The CDR3 has 13 residues. In germline, CDR1 is MNHNS, CDR2 SASEGT. V lost 4 bases to trimming and J lost 4 bases, with 8 bases between them. This sample is drawn from a study of CD4 and CD8 cells across lung adenocarcinoma regions. TCRdb reprocessed the PCR reads via MiXCR and lists one record per CDR3 protein. The sample holds 3,700 or so distinct CDR3 sequences; roughly three fifths are singletons and the top ten take around 15%. The chain has TRBV6-1 and TRBJ2-1, with no clear D. Sequencing input: CD4+ T cells from the center of a lung tumor. This receptor was identified in a male donor with lung adenocarcinoma. The CD4 and CD8 labels of this study may be unreliable. The CDR3 loop reads CASSAMSYNEQFF. CDR3 DNA sequence: TGTGCCAGCAGTGCCATGTCTTACAATGAGCAGTTCTTC.